This T cell receptor (beta chain) was sequenced for a study of blood T cell repertoires in COVID-19. Across the whole study: Acute and convalescent COVID-19 specimens originated in the United States, Italy and Spain. Sample material is recorded as cDNA or gDNA derived from T cells, B-cell-depleted T cells, or PBMCs.

The sample holds a few counts of this clone. In the original workflow: Estimates of nucleated cell counts were drawn from the amplification of reference gene primers. The assay was immunoSEQ multiplex PCR, and TCRdb's table has in-frame clones only and misses some. V and J calls and clone size are given by that table; D and trimming were obtained from the DNA. The repertoire consists of around 250,000 clones, with around 83% occurring once and the leading ten covering approximately 5.9%. With 3 bases clipped from V and 1 base from J, the junction kept 4 bases outside the gene matches. CDR3 length: 15 residues. Germline V gene lookup returns CDR1 SGHDT and CDR2 YYEEEE.

This receptor was obtained from a man older than 75 with acute or convalescent COVID-19. Sequencing was done on a sample of peripheral blood. The V and J genes are TRBV5-6 and TRBJ2-1; 7 bases line up with TRBD1. CDR3 nucleotide sequence: TGTGCCAGCAGCTCCACAGGGGCTTCCTACAATGAGCAGTTCTTC. Translated: CASSSTGASYNEQFF.